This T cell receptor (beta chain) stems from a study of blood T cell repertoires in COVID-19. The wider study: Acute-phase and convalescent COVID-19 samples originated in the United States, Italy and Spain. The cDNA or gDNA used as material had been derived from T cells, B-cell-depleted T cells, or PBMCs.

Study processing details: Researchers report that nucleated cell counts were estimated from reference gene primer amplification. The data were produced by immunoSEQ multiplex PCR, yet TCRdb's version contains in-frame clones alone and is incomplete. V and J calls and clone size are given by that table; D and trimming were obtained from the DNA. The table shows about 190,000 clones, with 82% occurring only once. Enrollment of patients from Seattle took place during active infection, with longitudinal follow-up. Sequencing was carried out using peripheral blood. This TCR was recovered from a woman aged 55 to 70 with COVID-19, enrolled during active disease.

The CDR3 DNA is TGCGCCAGCAGCCAAGGATTTGTGACTAGCGGCTACAATGAGCAGTTCTTC. It encodes CASSQGFVTSGYNEQFF. V and J are TRBV4-1 and TRBJ2-1; 9 bases align to TRBD2. CDR3 length: 17 residues. Germline lookup yields CDR1 MGHRA and CDR2 YSYEKL. After removal of 1 base from V and 3 bases from J, the junction contained 7 bases not matched to a gene.